The entry that follows covers one T cell receptor (beta chain) sequence. The antigen is unknown. Trimming stripped 3 bases from V and 3 bases from J, with 12 bases between. CDR1 and CDR2 (germline): SGHKS, YYEKEE (reference sequence). The length of the CDR3 is 14 residues. These data belong to a study of T cell responses to AZD1222 COVID-19 vaccine. The study's findings and limits: The reported proportion of spike-specific TCRs targeting unmutated variant regions was nearly half.

Sequencing used immunoSEQ multiplex PCR; TCRdb keeps in-frame clones, though not all of them. The table shows tens of thousands of clones, with 90% to 95% occurring only once. This rearrangement joins TRBV5-5 to TRBJ1-2; no reliable D call. The sample consisted of peripheral blood, taken 28 days after the second AZD1222 dose. This TCR was sampled from an adult who received the AZD1222 COVID-19 vaccine. Here the CDR3 reads CASSSGPIYYGYTF. CDR3 DNA: TGTGCCAGCAGCTCCGGACCTATCTACTATGGCTACACCTTC.